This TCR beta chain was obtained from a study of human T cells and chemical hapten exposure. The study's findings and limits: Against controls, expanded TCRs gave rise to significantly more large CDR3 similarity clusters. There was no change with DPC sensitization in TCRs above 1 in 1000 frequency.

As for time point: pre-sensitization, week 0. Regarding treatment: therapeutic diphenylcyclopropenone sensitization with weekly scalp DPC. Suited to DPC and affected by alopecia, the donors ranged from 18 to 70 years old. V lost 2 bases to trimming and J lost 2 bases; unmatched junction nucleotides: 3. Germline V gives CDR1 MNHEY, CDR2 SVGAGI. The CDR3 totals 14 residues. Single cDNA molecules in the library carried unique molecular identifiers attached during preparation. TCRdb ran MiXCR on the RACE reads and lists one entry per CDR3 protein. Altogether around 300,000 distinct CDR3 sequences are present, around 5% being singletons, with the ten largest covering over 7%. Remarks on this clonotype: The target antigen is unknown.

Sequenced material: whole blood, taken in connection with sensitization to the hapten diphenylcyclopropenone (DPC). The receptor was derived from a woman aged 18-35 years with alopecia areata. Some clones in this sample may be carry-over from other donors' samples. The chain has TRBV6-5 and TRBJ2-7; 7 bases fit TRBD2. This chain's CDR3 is CASSYMGGAYEQYF. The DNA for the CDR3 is TGTGCCAGCAGTTACATGGGAGGGGCCTACGAGCAGTACTTC.